This T cell receptor beta chain was documented in a study of blood T cell repertoires in COVID-19. Turning to the study itself: Researchers got acute and convalescent COVID-19 samples from the United States, Italy and Spain. T cells, B-cell-depleted T cells, or PBMCs provided the cDNA or gDNA that served as material.

In the original analysis: By means of reference gene primer amplification, nucleated cell counts were estimated. Libraries were prepared by immunoSEQ multiplex PCR; TCRdb keeps only in-frame clonotypes and omits some of them. V and J calls and clone size come straight from that table; D and trimming were deduced from the DNA. Among 150,000 or so clones listed, approximately 90% were seen once. CDR3 size: 14 residues. From germline, CDR1 is MGHDK and CDR2 SYGVNS. V was cut by 5 bases and J by 5 bases, with 16 bases left in between. The chain uses TRBV25-1 and TRBJ2-7; TRBD1 might be the D (6 bases). The clonotype was recovered from a woman in her 70s with acute or convalescent COVID-19. What was sequenced was peripheral blood. The CDR3 here is CASSLNFRGNEQYF. The CDR3 DNA reads TGTGCCAGCAGTCTAAACTTCAGGGGAAACGAGCAGTACTTC.